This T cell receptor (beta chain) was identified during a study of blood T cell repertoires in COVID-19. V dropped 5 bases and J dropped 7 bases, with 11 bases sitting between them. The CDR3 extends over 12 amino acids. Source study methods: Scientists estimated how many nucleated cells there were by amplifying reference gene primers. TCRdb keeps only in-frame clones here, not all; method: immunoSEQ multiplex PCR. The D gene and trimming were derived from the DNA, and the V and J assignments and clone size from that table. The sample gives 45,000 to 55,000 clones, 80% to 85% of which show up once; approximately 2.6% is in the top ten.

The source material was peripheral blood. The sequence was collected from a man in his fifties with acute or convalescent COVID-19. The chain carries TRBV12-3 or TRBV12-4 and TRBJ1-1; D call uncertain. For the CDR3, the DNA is TGTGCCAGCAGTCCAACCGAGGGTGAAGCTTTCTTT. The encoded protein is CASSPTEGEAFF.